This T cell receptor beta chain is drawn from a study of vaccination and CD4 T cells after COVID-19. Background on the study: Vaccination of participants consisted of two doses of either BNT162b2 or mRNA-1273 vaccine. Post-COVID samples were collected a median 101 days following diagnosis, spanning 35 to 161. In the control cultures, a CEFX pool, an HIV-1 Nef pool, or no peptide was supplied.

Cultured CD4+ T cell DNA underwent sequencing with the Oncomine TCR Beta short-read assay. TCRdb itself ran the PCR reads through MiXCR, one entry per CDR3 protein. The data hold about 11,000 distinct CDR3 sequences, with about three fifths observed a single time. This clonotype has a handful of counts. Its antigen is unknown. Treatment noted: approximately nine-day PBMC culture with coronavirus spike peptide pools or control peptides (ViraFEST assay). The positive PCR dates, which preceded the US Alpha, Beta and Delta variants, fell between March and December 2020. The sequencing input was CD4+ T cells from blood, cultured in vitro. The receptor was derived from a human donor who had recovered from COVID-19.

CDR3 residues: CASSLPGTAYEQYF. CDR3 nucleotide sequence: TGTGCCAGCAGCCTACCCGGGACAGCCTACGAGCAGTACTTC. J is TRBJ2-7 and V is TRBV6-1; 7 bases agree with TRBD1. CDR3 size: 14 residues. The junction had 7 bases not matched to a gene; V was cut back by 6 bases and J by 2 bases. Germline lookup yields CDR1 MNHNS and CDR2 SASEGT.